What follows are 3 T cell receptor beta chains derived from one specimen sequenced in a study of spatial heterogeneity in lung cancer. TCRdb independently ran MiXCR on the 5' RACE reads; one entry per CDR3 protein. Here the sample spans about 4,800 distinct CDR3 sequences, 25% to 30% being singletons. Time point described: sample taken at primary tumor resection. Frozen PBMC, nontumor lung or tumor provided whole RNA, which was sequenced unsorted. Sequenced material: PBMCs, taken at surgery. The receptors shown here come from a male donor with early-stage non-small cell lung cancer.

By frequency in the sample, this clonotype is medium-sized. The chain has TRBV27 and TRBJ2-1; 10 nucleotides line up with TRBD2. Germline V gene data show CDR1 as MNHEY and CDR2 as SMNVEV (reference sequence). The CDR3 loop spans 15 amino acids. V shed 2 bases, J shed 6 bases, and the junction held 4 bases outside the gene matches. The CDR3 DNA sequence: TGTGCCAGCAGTTTAGGCCTAGCGGGGGTCAATGAGCAGTTCTTC. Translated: CASSLGLAGVNEQFF.

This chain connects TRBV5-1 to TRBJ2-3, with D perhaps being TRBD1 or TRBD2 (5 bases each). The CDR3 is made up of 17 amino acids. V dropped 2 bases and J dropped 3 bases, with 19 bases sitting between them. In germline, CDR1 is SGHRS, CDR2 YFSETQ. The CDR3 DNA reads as TGCGCCAGCAGCTTAGACCCGGGACCCAGGAGGACAGATACGCAGTATTTT. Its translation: CASSLDPGPRRTDTQYF.

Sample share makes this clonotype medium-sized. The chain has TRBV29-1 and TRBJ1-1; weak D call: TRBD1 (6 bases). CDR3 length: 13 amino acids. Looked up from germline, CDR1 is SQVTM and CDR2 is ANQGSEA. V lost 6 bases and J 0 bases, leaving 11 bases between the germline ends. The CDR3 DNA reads TGCAGCGTGGGAGGACAGATGAACACTGAAGCTTTCTTT. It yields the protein CSVGGQMNTEAFF. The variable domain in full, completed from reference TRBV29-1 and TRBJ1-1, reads SAVISQKPSRDICQRGTSLTIQCQVDSQVTMMFWYRQQPGQSLTLIATANQGSEATYESGFVIDKFPISRPNLTFSTLTVSNMSPEDSSIYLCSVGGQMNTEAFFGQGTRLTVV.